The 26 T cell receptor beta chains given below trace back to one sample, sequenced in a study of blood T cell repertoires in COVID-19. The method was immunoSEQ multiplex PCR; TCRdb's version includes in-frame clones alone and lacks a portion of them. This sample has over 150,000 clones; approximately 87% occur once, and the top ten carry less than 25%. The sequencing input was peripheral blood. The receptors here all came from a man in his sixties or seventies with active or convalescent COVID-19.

CDR3 coding DNA: TGTGCCAGCAGCAGGGACAGTACTAACTATGGCTACACCTTC. Its protein is CASSRDSTNYGYTF. The gene calls are TRBV7-2 and TRBJ1-2; the match to TRBD1 covers 7 bases. Germline-derived CDR1 and CDR2 are SGHTA and FQGNSA. Unmatched junction bases numbered 3, after V lost 5 bases and J lost 0 bases. This CDR3 spans 14 amino acids.

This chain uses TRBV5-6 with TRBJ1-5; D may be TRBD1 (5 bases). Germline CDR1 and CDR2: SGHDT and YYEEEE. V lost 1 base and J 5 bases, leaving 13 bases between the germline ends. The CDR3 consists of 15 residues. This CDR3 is CASSLKDGGDQPQHF. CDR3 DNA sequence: TGTGCCAGCAGCTTGAAGGACGGAGGGGATCAGCCCCAGCATTTT.

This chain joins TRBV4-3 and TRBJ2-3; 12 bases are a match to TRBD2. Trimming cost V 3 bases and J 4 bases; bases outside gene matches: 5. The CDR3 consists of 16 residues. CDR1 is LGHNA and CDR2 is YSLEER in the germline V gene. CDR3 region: CASSHLAGGPADTQYF. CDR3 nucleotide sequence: TGCGCCAGCAGCCATCTAGCGGGGGGGCCCGCAGATACGCAGTATTTT.

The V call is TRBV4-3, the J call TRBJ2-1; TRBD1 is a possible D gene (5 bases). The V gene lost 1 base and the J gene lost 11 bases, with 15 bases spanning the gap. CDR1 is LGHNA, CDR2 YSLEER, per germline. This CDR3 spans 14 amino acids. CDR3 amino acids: CASSQGGTSAKQFF. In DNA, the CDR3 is TGCGCCAGCAGCCAAGGGGGCACCAGCGCTAAGCAGTTCTTC.

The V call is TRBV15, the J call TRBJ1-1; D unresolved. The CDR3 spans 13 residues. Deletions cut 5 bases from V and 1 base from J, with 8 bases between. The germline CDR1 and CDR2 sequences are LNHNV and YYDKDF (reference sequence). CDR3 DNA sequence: TGTGCCACCAGCCGGGTGTGGAACACTGAAGCTTTCTTT. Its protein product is CATSRVWNTEAFF.

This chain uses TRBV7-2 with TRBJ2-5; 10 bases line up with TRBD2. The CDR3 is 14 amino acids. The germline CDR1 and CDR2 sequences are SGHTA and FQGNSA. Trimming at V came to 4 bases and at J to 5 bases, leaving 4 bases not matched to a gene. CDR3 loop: CASSSSGSGETQYF. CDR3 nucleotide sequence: TGTGCCAGCAGCTCTAGCGGGAGTGGGGAGACCCAGTACTTC. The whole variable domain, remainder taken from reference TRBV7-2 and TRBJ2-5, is GAGVSQSPSNKVTEKGKDVELRCDPISGHTALYWYRQSLGQGLEFLIYFQGNSAPDKSGLPSDRFSAERTGGSVSTLTIQRTQQEDSAVYLCASSSSGSGETQYFGPGTRLLVL.

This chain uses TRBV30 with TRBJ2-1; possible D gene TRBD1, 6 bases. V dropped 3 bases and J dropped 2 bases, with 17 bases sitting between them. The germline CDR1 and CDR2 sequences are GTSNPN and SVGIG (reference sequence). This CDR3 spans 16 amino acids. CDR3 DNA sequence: TGTGCCTGGAGACCGACCGGGACACAGACCTACAATGAGCAGTTCTTC. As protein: CAWRPTGTQTYNEQFF. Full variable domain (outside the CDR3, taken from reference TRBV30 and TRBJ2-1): SQTIHQWPATLVQPVGSPLSLECTVEGTSNPNLYWYRQAAGRGLQLLFYSVGIGQISSEVPQNLSASRPQDRQFILSSKKLLLSDSGFYLCAWRPTGTQTYNEQFFGPGTRLTVL.

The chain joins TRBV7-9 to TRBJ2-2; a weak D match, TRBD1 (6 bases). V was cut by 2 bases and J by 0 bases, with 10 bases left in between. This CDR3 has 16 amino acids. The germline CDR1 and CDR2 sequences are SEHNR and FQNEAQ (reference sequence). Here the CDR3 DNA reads TGTGCCAGCAGCTTAAACAGGGCCGCGAACACCGGGGAGCTGTTTTTT. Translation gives CASSLNRAANTGELFF.

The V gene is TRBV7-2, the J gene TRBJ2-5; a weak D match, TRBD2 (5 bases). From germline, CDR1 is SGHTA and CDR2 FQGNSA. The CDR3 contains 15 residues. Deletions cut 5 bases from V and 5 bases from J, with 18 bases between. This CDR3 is CASSPGGPLRETQYF. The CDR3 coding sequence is TGTGCCAGCAGCCCCGGCGGGCCTCTGAGGGAGACCCAGTACTTC. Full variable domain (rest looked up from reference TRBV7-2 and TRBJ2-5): GAGVSQSPSNKVTEKGKDVELRCDPISGHTALYWYRQSLGQGLEFLIYFQGNSAPDKSGLPSDRFSAERTGGSVSTLTIQRTQQEDSAVYLCASSPGGPLRETQYFGPGTRLLVL.

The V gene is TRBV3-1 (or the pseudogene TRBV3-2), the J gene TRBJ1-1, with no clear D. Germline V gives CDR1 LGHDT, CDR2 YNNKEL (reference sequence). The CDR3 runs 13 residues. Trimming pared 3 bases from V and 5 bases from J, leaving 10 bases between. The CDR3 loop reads CASSHEGRTEAFF. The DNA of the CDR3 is TGTGCCAGCAGCCATGAGGGTAGAACTGAAGCTTTCTTT.

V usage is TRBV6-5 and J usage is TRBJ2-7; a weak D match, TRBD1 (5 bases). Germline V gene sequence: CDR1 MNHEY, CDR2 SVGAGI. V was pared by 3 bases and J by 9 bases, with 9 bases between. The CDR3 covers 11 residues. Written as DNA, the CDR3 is TGTGCCAGCAGTTATTGGGGCGGGCAGTACTTC. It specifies CASSYWGGQYF.

The CDR3 sequence is CASSYQGYGYGYTF. As DNA, the CDR3 is TGTGCCAGTAGTTATCAGGGTTATGGATATGGCTACACCTTC. V and J are TRBV19 and TRBJ1-2, with a possible D match to TRBD1 (5 bases). CDR3 size: 14 residues. Germline CDR1 reads LNHDA; CDR2 reads SQIVND (reference sequence). The ends were cut back, 5 bases at V and 5 bases at J, with 15 bases in the middle.

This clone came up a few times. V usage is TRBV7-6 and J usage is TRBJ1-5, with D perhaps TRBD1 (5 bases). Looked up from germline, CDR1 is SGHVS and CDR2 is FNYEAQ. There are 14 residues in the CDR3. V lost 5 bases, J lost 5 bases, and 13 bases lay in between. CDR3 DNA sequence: TGTGCCAGCAGCCCGTTGGGGCTCGATCAGCCCCAGCATTTT. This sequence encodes CASSPLGLDQPQHF.

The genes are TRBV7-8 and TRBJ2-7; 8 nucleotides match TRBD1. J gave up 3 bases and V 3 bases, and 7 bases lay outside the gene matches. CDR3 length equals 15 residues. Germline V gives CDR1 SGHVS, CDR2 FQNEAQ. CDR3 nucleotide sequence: TGTGCCAGCAGCTTGAAAGTGACAGGGGACTACGAGCAGTACTTC. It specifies CASSLKVTGDYEQYF. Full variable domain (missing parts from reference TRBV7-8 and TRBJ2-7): GAGVSQSPRYKVAKRGQDVALRCDPISGHVSLFWYQQALGQGPEFLTYFQNEAQLDKSGLPSDRFFAERPEGSVSTLKIQRTQQEDSAVYLCASSLKVTGDYEQYFGPGTRLTVT.

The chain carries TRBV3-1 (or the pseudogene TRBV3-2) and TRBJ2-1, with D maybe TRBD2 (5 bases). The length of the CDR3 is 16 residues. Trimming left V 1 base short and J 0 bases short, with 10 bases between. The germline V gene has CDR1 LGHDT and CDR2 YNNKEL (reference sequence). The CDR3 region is CASSQGLLGSYNEQFF. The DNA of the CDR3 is TGTGCCAGCAGCCAAGGGCTACTAGGCTCCTACAATGAGCAGTTCTTC.

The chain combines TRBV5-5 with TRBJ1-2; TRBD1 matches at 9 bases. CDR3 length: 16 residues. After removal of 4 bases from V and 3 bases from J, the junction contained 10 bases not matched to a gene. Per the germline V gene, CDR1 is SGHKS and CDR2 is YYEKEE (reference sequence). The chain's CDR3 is CASSPIAGQGHYGYTF. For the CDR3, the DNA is TGTGCCAGCAGCCCCATAGCTGGACAGGGGCACTATGGCTACACCTTC.

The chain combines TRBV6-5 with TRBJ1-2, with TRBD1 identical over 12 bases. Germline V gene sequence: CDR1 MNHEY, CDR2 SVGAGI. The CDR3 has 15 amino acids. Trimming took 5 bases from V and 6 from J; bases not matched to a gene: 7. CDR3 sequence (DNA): TGTGCCAGCAGTAAAACCGGGACAGGGGGCAATGGCTACACCTTC. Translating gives CASSKTGTGGNGYTF.

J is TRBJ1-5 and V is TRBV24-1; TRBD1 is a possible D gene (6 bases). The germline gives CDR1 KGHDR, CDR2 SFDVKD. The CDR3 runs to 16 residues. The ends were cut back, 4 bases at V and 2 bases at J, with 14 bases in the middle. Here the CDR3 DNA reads TGTGCCACCAGTGAACCAGGGGAGAGCGGCAATCAGCCCCAGCATTTT. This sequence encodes CATSEPGESGNQPQHF.

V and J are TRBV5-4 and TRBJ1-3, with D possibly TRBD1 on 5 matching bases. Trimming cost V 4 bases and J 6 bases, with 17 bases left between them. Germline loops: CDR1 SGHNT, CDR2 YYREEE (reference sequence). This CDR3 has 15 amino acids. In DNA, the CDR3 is TGTGCCAGCAGCCCGGGGGTGGGAAGTGAAAACACCATATATTTT. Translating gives CASSPGVGSENTIYF.

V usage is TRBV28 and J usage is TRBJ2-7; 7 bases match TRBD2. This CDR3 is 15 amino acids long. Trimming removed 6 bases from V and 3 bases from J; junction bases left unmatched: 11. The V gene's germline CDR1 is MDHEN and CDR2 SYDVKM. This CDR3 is CASSSGGKGIYEQYF. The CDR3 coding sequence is TGTGCCAGCAGCTCCGGGGGGAAAGGAATCTACGAGCAGTACTTC.

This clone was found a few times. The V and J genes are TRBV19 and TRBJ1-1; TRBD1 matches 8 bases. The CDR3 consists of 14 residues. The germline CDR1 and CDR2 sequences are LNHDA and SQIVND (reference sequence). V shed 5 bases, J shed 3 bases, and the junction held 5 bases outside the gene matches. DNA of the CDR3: TGTGCCAGTAGTGTCGGACAGGGCTACACTGAAGCTTTCTTT. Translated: CASSVGQGYTEAFF.

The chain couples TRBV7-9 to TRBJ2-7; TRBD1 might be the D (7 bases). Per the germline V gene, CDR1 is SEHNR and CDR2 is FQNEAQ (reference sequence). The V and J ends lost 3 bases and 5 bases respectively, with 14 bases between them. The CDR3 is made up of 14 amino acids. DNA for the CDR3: TGTGCCAGCAGCTTCAGACAGGGCGGGGACGAGCAGTACTTC. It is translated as CASSFRQGGDEQYF.

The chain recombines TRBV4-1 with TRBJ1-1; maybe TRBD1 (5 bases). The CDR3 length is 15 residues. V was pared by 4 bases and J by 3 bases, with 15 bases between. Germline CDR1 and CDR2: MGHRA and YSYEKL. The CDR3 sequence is CASSRQGAGHTEAFF. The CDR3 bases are TGCGCCAGCAGCCGCCAAGGGGCCGGGCACACTGAAGCTTTCTTT.

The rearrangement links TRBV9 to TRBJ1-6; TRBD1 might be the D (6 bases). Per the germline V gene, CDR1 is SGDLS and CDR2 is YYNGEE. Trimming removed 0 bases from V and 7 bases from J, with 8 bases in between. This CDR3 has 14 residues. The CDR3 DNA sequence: TGTGCCAGCAGCGTAGCAGGGGACAATTCACCCCTCCACTTT. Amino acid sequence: CASSVAGDNSPLHF.

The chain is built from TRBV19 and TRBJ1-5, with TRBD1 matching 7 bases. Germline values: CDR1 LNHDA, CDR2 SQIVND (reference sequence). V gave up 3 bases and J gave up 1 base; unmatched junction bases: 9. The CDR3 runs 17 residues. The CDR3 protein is CASSMSSGTVSNQPQHF. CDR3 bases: TGTGCCAGTAGTATGTCTTCAGGGACAGTGAGCAATCAGCCCCAGCATTTT. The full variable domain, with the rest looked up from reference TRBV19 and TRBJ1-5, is DGGITQSPKYLFRKEGQNVTLSCEQNLNHDAMYWYRQDPGQGLRLIYYSQIVNDFQKGDIAEGYSVSREKKESFPLTVTSAQKNPTAFYLCASSMSSGTVSNQPQHFGDGTRLSIL.

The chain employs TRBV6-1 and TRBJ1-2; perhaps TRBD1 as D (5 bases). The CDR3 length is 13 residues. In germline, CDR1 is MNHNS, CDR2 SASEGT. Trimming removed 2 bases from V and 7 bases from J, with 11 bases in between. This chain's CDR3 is CASSEKGLAGYTF. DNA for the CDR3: TGTGCCAGCAGTGAAAAGGGGTTGGCTGGCTACACCTTC.